This T cell receptor (beta chain) was observed in a study of blood T cells in healthy people across ages. Across the whole study: About one barcoded beta molecule per two T cells came from capture by template switching.

With a J-beta primer mix and a sample-barcoded 5' primer, a second PCR ran roughly 7 to 11 cycles. Using its own MiXCR run on the 5' RACE reads, TCRdb lists one record per CDR3 protein. The repertoire holds approximately 1.5 million distinct CDR3 sequences, approximately 43% seen once, with roughly 3.7% in the top ten. Caucasian individuals from Russia who were healthy and aged 6 to 90 acted as donors. V was cut by 0 bases and J by 4 bases, with 10 bases left in between. Germline V gene lookup returns CDR1 LGHDT and CDR2 YNNKEL (reference sequence). This CDR3 has 14 residues. V gene TRBV3-1 combines with J gene TRBJ2-7, with no clear D. The TCR comes from a woman between 18 and 29 years old in good health. Input material: blood. CDR3 amino acids: CASSQERVGYEQYF. DNA for the CDR3: TGTGCCAGCAGCCAAGAAAGGGTTGGTTACGAGCAGTACTTC.